Each of the 25 T cell receptor beta chains below was sequenced from the same sample in a study of OX40 agonist ivuxolimab in advanced cancers. The assay was immunoSEQ multiplex PCR, and TCRdb's table has in-frame clones only and misses some. The sample comprises 80,000 to 95,000 clones, about 91% of which are singletons, and 0.45% to 0.55% rests with the top ten. Sequenced here: CD4+ or CD8+ T cells sorted from blood, sampled in a trial of the OX40 agonist ivuxolimab. Receptors were obtained from an adult with an advanced solid tumor such as melanoma, head and neck, liver or kidney cancer.

As regards this clone: At one end the junction does not follow the germline gene, possibly because of a read error. The gene calls are TRBV11-2 and TRBJ2-1, with D uncertain. Germline CDR1 reads SGHAT; CDR2 reads FQNNGV. The CDR3 length is 13 residues. The CDR3 sequence: CASRLASYNEQFF. CDR3 in DNA: TGTGCCAGCAGGTTAGCCTCCTACAATGAGCAGTTCTTC.

The rearrangement joins TRBV5-5 to TRBJ1-1; D gene uncertain. V shed 0 bases and J shed 4 bases, with 13 bases lying between them. The CDR3 length is 15 residues. Looked up from germline, CDR1 is SGHKS and CDR2 is YYEKEE (reference sequence). The CDR3 region is CASSLEARLSTEAFF. The CDR3, as DNA: TGTGCCAGCAGCTTGGAGGCTCGACTGAGCACTGAAGCTTTCTTT.

This chain uses TRBV27 with TRBJ1-1; 8 nucleotides line up with TRBD1. V shed 5 bases and J 1 base; nucleotides not matched to a gene: 6. Germline V CDR1 and CDR2: MNHEY, SMNVEV (reference sequence). This CDR3 contains 15 residues. The CDR3 sequence: CASSPLTGENTEAFF. CDR3 nucleotides: TGTGCCAGCAGTCCGTTGACAGGGGAGAACACTGAAGCTTTCTTT.

The J gene is TRBJ2-1, the V gene TRBV9; a possible D gene is TRBD1 (6 bases). V dropped 4 bases and J dropped 8 bases, with 10 bases sitting between them. The germline V gene encodes CDR1 SGDLS and CDR2 YYNGEE. This CDR3 contains 12 residues. The CDR3 is CASSLQGDEQFF. The CDR3 nucleotides read TGTGCCAGCAGCTTACAGGGCGATGAGCAGTTCTTC.

This chain links TRBV6-1 with TRBJ2-5, with a weak D call TRBD2 (7 bases). Germline V lookup: CDR1 MNHNS, CDR2 SASEGT. The CDR3 has 15 amino acids. V shed 0 bases and J shed 5 bases, with 13 bases lying between them. The CDR3 region has the DNA TGTGCCAGCAGTGAAGCCATCGGGGGGCCTGAGACCCAGTACTTC. Protein sequence: CASSEAIGGPETQYF.

This chain connects TRBV7-9 to TRBJ2-7; tentatively, D is TRBD2 (6 bases). Germline V gene sequence: CDR1 SEHNR, CDR2 FQNEAQ (reference sequence). This CDR3 comprises 16 residues. V was shortened by 2 bases and J by 2 bases, with 16 bases between the two germline ends. In DNA form, the CDR3 reads TGTGCCAGCAGCTTACCCCCGGGCGGGGCAGCCTACGAGCAGTACTTC. Residues: CASSLPPGGAAYEQYF.

The rearrangement links TRBV5-4 to TRBJ2-3; a weak D match, TRBD2 (7 bases). V gave up 2 bases and J gave up 4 bases, with 14 bases separating them. Germline-derived CDR1 and CDR2 are SGHNT and YYREEE (reference sequence). The CDR3 length is 15 residues. The CDR3 protein is CASSFPGGRSDTQYF. CDR3 coding DNA: TGTGCCAGCAGCTTCCCCGGGGGGCGTTCAGATACGCAGTATTTT.

The chain recombines TRBV7-3 with TRBJ1-4; D unresolved. Germline CDR1 SGHTA, CDR2 FQGTGA. Trimming cost V 8 bases and J 1 base, with 17 bases left between them. This CDR3 spans 16 amino acids. CDR3 residues: CASFAPQTLTNEKLFF. DNA of the CDR3: TGTGCCAGCTTCGCCCCCCAGACATTAACTAATGAAAAACTGTTTTTT. The variable domain in full, with the rest retrieved from reference TRBV7-3 and TRBJ1-4, is GAGVSQTPSNKVTEKGKYVELRCDPISGHTALYWYRQSLGQGPEFLIYFQGTGAADDSGLPNDRFFAVRPEGSVSTLKIQRTERGDSAVYLCASFAPQTLTNEKLFFGSGTQLSVL.

The CDR3 coding sequence is TGTGCCAGCAGTGAAGCTTACAGGGAGGTAGAAGCTTTCTTT. Protein product: CASSEAYREVEAFF. The chain is built from TRBV6-1 and TRBJ1-1; TRBD1 might be the D (6 bases). This CDR3 is built from 14 residues. Germline V gives CDR1 MNHNS, CDR2 SASEGT. V gave up 0 bases and J gave up 8 bases, with 13 bases separating them.

The chain links TRBV13 to TRBJ1-1; D is possibly TRBD1 (5 bases). The CDR3 spans 12 residues. Germline V gene lookup returns CDR1 PRHDT and CDR2 FYEKMQ (reference sequence). Trimming took 4 bases from V and 6 from J, leaving 9 bases between them. CDR3 sequence reads: CASSSDISEAFF. DNA of the CDR3: TGTGCCAGCAGCTCGGACATCTCTGAAGCTTTCTTT.

The V call is TRBV19, the J call TRBJ2-5; unclear D gene. The V end lost 2 bases, the J end lost 5 bases, and 12 bases lay between the germline ends. CDR1 and CDR2 from the germline V gene are LNHDA and SQIVND (reference sequence). There are 14 residues in the CDR3. This chain's CDR3 is CASSINDRVETQYF. The CDR3 DNA is TGTGCCAGTAGTATAAATGATCGGGTGGAGACCCAGTACTTC.

This clone has just one count. The rearrangement uses TRBV5-1 and TRBJ1-1, with D hard to call. The CDR3 has 15 residues. Germline values: CDR1 SGHRS, CDR2 YFSETQ. Trimming pared 5 bases from V and 5 bases from J, leaving 19 bases between. Here the CDR3 DNA reads TGCGCCAGCAGGAGGAACGCAAACCAGAGGACTGAAGCTTTCTTT. Its translation: CASRRNANQRTEAFF.

The rearrangement joins TRBV5-4 to TRBJ2-7; TRBD2 is a possible D gene (7 bases). CDR1 SGHNT and CDR2 YYREEE come from the germline V gene (reference sequence). This CDR3 is 16 amino acids long. Trimming left V 2 bases short and J 1 base short, with 16 bases between. For the CDR3, the DNA is TGTGCCAGCAGCTTTTTTACGCGGGGGCCTTCCTACGAGCAGTACTTC. As protein: CASSFFTRGPSYEQYF. Looking up the rest from reference TRBV5-4 and TRBJ2-7 gives the full variable domain: ETGVTQSPTHLIKTRGQQVTLRCSSQSGHNTVSWYQQALGQGPQFIFQYYREEENGRGNFPPRFSGLQFPNYSSELNVNALELDDSALYLCASSFFTRGPSYEQYFGPGTRLTVT.

This clone occurred a few times. The V gene is TRBV30, the J gene TRBJ1-5; 8 bases fit TRBD1. CDR1 and CDR2 (germline): GTSNPN, SVGIG (reference sequence). The CDR3 contains 13 residues. J was trimmed by 7 bases and V by 4 bases; bases with no gene match: 6. Written as DNA, the CDR3 is TGTGCCTGGACAGGGGGCTCTGGACAGCCCCAGCATTTT. It is translated as CAWTGGSGQPQHF.

This clone came up a few times. This rearrangement joins TRBV19 to TRBJ1-4; maybe TRBD1 (5 bases). Germline V gene lookup returns CDR1 LNHDA and CDR2 SQIVND (reference sequence). Trimming took 3 bases from V and 8 from J, leaving 13 bases between them. CDR3 length equals 14 residues. The CDR3 here is CASSMARVYEKLFF. The CDR3 DNA is TGTGCCAGTAGTATGGCCAGGGTATACGAAAAACTGTTTTTT.

The chain couples TRBV30 to TRBJ2-2; the D is unclear. V lost 3 bases and J lost 4, with 9 bases in between. Germline values: CDR1 GTSNPN, CDR2 SVGIG (reference sequence). This CDR3 comprises 13 residues. The CDR3 spells CAWSRSPTGELFF. Here the CDR3 DNA reads TGTGCCTGGAGCCGTAGCCCCACCGGGGAGCTGTTTTTT. Supplemented by reference TRBV30 and TRBJ2-2, the full variable domain reads SQTIHQWPATLVQPVGSPLSLECTVEGTSNPNLYWYRQAAGRGLQLLFYSVGIGQISSEVPQNLSASRPQDRQFILSSKKLLLSDSGFYLCAWSRSPTGELFFGEGSRLTVL.

The genes are TRBV27 and TRBJ2-1; 9 bases are shared with TRBD1. With 5 bases clipped from V and 2 bases from J, the junction kept 7 bases outside the gene matches. CDR1 is MNHEY and CDR2 is SMNVEV in the germline V gene (reference sequence). This CDR3 spans 16 amino acids. DNA of the CDR3: TGTGCCAGCAGTCCCACCGGGACAGGGACCTACAATGAGCAGTTCTTC. Its translation is CASSPTGTGTYNEQFF.

The V and J genes are TRBV7-3 and TRBJ2-7; no clear D. V dropped 2 bases and J dropped 1 base, with 9 bases sitting between them. Germline V CDR1 and CDR2: SGHTA, FQGTGA. This CDR3 comprises 14 residues. The CDR3 DNA sequence: TGTGCCAGCAGCTTAGAACTCGGTTCCTACGAGCAGTACTTC. As protein: CASSLELGSYEQYF.

The rearrangement joins TRBV18 to TRBJ1-6, with D uncertain. Per germline, CDR1 KGHSH and CDR2 LQKENI. This CDR3 is 16 amino acids long. Trimming stripped 6 bases from V and 8 bases from J, with 20 bases between. The CDR3 loop is CASSHKPTPGDSPLHF. CDR3 bases: TGTGCCAGCTCTCATAAACCGACCCCCGGGGATTCACCCCTCCACTTT.

This sequence joins TRBV6-1 and TRBJ2-7; 8 bases fit TRBD2. CDR3 length equals 14 residues. The V segment lost 5 bases and the J segment 3 bases; nucleotides outside the gene matches: 6. CDR1 and CDR2 from the germline V gene are MNHNS and SASEGT. This CDR3 is CASSWEAGVYEQYF. The CDR3, as DNA: TGTGCCAGCAGTTGGGAAGCGGGAGTCTACGAGCAGTACTTC.

The chain joins TRBV18 to TRBJ1-5, with D unclear. This CDR3 has 13 residues. Germline V CDR1 and CDR2: KGHSH, LQKENI. V was clipped by 3 bases and J by 5 bases, with 8 bases between them. CDR3 loop: CASSPGRDQPQHF. The CDR3 bases are TGTGCCAGCTCACCGGGGAGGGATCAGCCCCAGCATTTT.

The chain is built from TRBV7-8 and TRBJ2-3; D call uncertain. CDR3 size: 14 residues. Germline lookup yields CDR1 SGHVS and CDR2 FQNEAQ. Trimming took off 5 bases at V and 5 bases at J, with 14 bases between the two ends. The CDR3: CASSPGVIGDTQYF. CDR3 bases: TGTGCCAGCAGCCCCGGAGTTATTGGAGATACGCAGTATTTT.

This rearrangement joins TRBV4-1 to TRBJ1-6; D unresolved. This CDR3 contains 16 residues. V was shortened by 4 bases and J by 0 bases, with 10 bases between the two germline ends. Germline V gene lookup returns CDR1 MGHRA and CDR2 YSYEKL. The CDR3 reads CASSPRQSSYNSPLHF. DNA of the CDR3: TGCGCCAGCAGCCCCCGGCAGAGCTCCTATAATTCACCCCTCCACTTT.

V and J are TRBV7-9 and TRBJ1-4; D possibly corresponds to TRBD1 (6 bases). CDR3 size: 14 residues. V lost 3 bases and J lost 3, with 8 bases in between. Per the germline V gene, CDR1 is SEHNR and CDR2 is FQNEAQ (reference sequence). The CDR3 sequence: CASSLGASNEKLFF. CDR3 DNA: TGTGCCAGCAGCTTGGGGGCCTCTAATGAAAAACTGTTTTTT. Together with reference TRBV7-9 and TRBJ1-4, the CDR3 gives the full variable domain: DTGVSQNPRHKITKRGQNVTFRCDPISEHNRLYWYRQTLGQGPEFLTYFQNEAQLEKSRLLSDRFSAERPKGSFSTLEIQRTEQGDSAMYLCASSLGASNEKLFFGSGTQLSVL.

This clone appeared a few times. The chain combines TRBV30 with TRBJ1-1; the D gene is possibly TRBD1 (6 bases). Trimming shortened V by 8 bases and J by 1 base, and 11 bases separated the two germline ends. This CDR3 has 12 amino acids. The germline gives CDR1 GTSNPN, CDR2 SVGIG (reference sequence). This CDR3 reads CALTGRNTEAFF. The CDR3 nucleotides are TGTGCCCTGACAGGAAGGAACACTGAAGCTTTCTTT.